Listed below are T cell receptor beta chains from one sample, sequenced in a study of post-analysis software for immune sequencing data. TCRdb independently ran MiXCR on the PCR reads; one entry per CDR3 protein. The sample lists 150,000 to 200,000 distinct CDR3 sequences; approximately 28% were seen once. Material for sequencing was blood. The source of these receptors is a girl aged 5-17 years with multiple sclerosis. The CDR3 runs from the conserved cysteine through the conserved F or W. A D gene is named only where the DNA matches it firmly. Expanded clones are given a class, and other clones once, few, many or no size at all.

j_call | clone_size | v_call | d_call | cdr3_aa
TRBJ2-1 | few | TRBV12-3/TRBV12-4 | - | CASSPPNQGNERFF
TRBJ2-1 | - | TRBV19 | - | CASSIVGGYNEQFF
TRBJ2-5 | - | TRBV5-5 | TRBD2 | CASSYSTSGGLTQYF
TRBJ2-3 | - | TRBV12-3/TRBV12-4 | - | CVSSFTATDTQYF
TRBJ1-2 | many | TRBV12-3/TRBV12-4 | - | CASSPQAGGYTF
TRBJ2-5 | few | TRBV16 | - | CASSQSFGPRVQETQYF
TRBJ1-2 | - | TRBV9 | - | CASSTPSGGYGYTF
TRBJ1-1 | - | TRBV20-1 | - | CSARGPRGTEAFF
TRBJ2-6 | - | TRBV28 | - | CASGQGWRTARSGANVLTF
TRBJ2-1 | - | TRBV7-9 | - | CASSLEWQSSYNEQFF
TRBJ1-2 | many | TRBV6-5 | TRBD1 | CASSYGTGGVENYGYTF
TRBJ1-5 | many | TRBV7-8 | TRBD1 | CASSSQTGGGQPQHF
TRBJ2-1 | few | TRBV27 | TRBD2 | CASTRGTSRYNEQFF
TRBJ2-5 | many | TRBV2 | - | CASSAQETQYF
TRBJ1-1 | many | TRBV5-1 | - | CASSLGGRTEAFF
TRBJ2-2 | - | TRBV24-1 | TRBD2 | CATSDSPGLATNTGELFF